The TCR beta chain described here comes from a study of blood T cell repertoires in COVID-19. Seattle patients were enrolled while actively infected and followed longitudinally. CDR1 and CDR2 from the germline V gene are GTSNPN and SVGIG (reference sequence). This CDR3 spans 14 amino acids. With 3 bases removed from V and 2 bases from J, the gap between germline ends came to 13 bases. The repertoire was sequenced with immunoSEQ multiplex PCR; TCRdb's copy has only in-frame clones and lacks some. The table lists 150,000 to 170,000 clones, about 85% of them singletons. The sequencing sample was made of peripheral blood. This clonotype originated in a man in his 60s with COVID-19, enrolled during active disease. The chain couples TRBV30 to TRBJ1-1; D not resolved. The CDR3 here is CAWRARIPNTEAFF. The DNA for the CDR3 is TGTGCCTGGAGGGCCCGCATTCCAAACACTGAAGCTTTCTTT. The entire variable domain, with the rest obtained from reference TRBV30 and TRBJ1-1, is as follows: SQTIHQWPATLVQPVGSPLSLECTVEGTSNPNLYWYRQAAGRGLQLLFYSVGIGQISSEVPQNLSASRPQDRQFILSSKKLLLSDSGFYLCAWRARIPNTEAFFGQGTRLTVV.